This T cell receptor beta chain was identified during a study of T-cell reconstitution after alpha-beta-depleted transplantation in children. During its preparation, the TCRbeta library received unique molecular identifiers. TCRdb called the PCR reads again in MiXCR, with one record for every CDR3 protein. Among almost 500,000 distinct CDR3 sequences listed, over 9.5% were seen once. CDR3 length: 15 residues. Trimming pared 3 bases from V and 0 bases from J, leaving 14 bases between. CDR1 is GTSNPN and CDR2 is SVGIG in the germline V gene (reference sequence). The genes are TRBV30 and TRBJ1-1, with D tentatively TRBD1 (6 bases). The origin of this receptor is a child under 10 years old with inherited bone marrow failure, due to receive a stem cell transplant. Material: PBMCs, obtained before TCRalphabeta/CD19-depleted stem cell transplant. DNA for the CDR3: TGTGCCTGGAGGGTGGGGGCAGTCATGAACACTGAAGCTTTCTTT. Protein product: CAWRVGAVMNTEAFF. Full variable domain (missing parts from reference TRBV30 and TRBJ1-1): SQTIHQWPATLVQPVGSPLSLECTVEGTSNPNLYWYRQAAGRGLQLLFYSVGIGQISSEVPQNLSASRPQDRQFILSSKKLLLSDSGFYLCAWRVGAVMNTEAFFGQGTRLTVV.